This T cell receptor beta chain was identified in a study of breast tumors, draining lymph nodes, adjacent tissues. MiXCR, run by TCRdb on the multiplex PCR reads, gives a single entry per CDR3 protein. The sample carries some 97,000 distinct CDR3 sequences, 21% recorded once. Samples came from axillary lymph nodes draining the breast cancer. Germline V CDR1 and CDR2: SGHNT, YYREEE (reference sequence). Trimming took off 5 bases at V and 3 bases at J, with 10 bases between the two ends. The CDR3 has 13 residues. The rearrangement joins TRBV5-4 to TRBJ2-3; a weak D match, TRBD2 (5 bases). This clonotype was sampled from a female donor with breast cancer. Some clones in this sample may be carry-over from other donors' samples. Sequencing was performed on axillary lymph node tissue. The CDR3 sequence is CASSPGKTDTQYF. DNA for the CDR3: TGTGCCAGCAGTCCCGGGAAAACAGATACGCAGTATTTT.